These 21 T cell receptor beta chains share one sample of origin, sequenced in a study of T cell clonality in common variable immunodeficiency. No antigens are known for them. Clones were read by immunoSEQ multiplex PCR, and TCRdb kept only the in-frame ones, dropping some. Its table records about 15,000 clones. Whole-study results and caveats: In common variable immunodeficiency, TCR beta chains reportedly carried fewer deletions and N-nucleotide insertions.

The material sequenced was peripheral blood mononuclear cells. The receptors were sampled from a human donor with common variable immunodeficiency.

With respect to this clone: The CDR3 end lies 3 residues beyond the end of the read and is filled in from the germline J gene. This chain connects TRBV7-4 to TRBJ2-1; perhaps TRBD2 as D (5 bases). The CDR3 loop spans 15 amino acids. Trimming took off 1 base at V and 2 bases at J, with 9 bases between the two ends. Germline V gives CDR1 SGHVT, CDR2 SQSDAQ. CDR3 loop: CASSLDSGTYNEQFF. CDR3 DNA (partial): TGTGCCAGCAGCTTAGACAGCGGTACCTACAATGAG.

About this clone itself: The read ends 3 residues shy of where the CDR3 ends; the end is completed using the germline J gene. The chain employs TRBV6-1 and TRBJ1-5; D gene uncertain. Germline values: CDR1 MNHNS, CDR2 SASEGT. The V and J ends lost 4 bases and 2 bases respectively, with 12 bases between them. The CDR3 sequence is 15 residues long. The sequenced CDR3 bases are TGTGCCAGCAGTGTGTCCGGTCGTGGCAATCAGCCC. Amino acids: CASSVSGRGNQP. The whole CDR3 region reads CASSVSGRGNQPQHF.

With regard to this clone: The sequenced fragment ends 3 residues before the CDR3 boundary, so the rest is inferred from the germline J gene. V and J are TRBV19 and TRBJ2-5; either TRBD1 or TRBD2 may fit D (5 bases each). The germline V and J ends were trimmed by 3 bases and 5 bases, with 10 bases remaining between them. CDR1 and CDR2 from the germline V gene are LNHDA and SQIVND (reference sequence). The CDR3 is 13 residues long. CDR3 DNA (partial): TGTGCCAGTAGTATCGGCAGGGAGGAGACC. Its translation: CASSIGREET. The whole CDR3 protein is CASSIGREETQYF.

Details on this clone: The read comes to an end 3 residues before the CDR3 does, leaving the germline J gene to fill in the end. V usage is TRBV5-4 and J usage is TRBJ1-3; no firm D call. Germline CDR1 SGHNT, CDR2 YYREEE (reference sequence). V lost 7 bases and J lost 2, with 10 bases in between. The length of the CDR3 is 13 residues. Incomplete CDR3 DNA: TGTGCCAGCTCTATTGAACCTGGAAACACC. As protein: CASSIEPGNT. The whole CDR3 protein is CASSIEPGNTIYF.

Worth noting for this clone: The read finishes 3 residues shy of the CDR3 end, and the germline J gene is used to complete it. This chain connects TRBV28 to TRBJ2-2, with 7 bases that match TRBD2. The CDR3 is 15 residues long. Germline trimming cut 5 bases from V and 4 bases from J; bases unmatched to any gene: 7. Germline V lookup: CDR1 MDHEN, CDR2 SYDVKM. This chain's CDR3 is CASSTVGEGTGELFF. The sequenced part of the CDR3 DNA is TGTGCCAGCAGTACGGTCGGGGAGGGCACCGGGGAG.

As to this clone: The sequence runs out 3 residues before the end of the CDR3; the remainder is reconstructed from the germline J gene. The rearrangement links TRBV7-8 to TRBJ1-1; 7 bases map to TRBD1. The length of the CDR3 is 15 residues. Germline V CDR1 and CDR2: SGHVS, FQNEAQ. Trimming removed 1 base from V and 0 bases from J; junction bases left unmatched: 2. The CDR3 sequence: CASSLGGQLNTEAFF. The covered CDR3 bases are TGTGCCAGCAGCTTAGGGGGACAGTTGAACACTGAA.

Partial CDR3 DNA: TGTGCCAGCAGCCCGACAGGGATCCTTAATGAAAAA. It is translated as CASSPTGILNEK. In full, the CDR3 is CASSPTGILNEKLFF. The chain employs TRBV2 and TRBJ1-4; TRBD1 matches at 7 bases. The read stops 3 residues short of the end of the CDR3; the missing end is completed from the germline J gene. Germline V gives CDR1 SNHLY, CDR2 FYNNEI. The CDR3 has 15 amino acids. V lost 6 bases and J lost 4; bases outside the gene matches: 8. Variable domain in full (rest from reference TRBV2 and TRBJ1-4): EPEVTQTPSHQVTQMGQEVILRCVPISNHLYFYWYRQILGQKVEFLVSFYNNEISEKSEIFDDQFSVERPDGSNFTLKIRSTKLEDSAMYFCASSPTGILNEKLFFGSGTQLSVL.

On this clone itself: Read data end 3 residues before the CDR3 end; the end is taken from the germline J gene. This chain connects TRBV2 to TRBJ2-1, with 12 positions matching TRBD2. Trimming removed 6 bases from V and 8 bases from J; junction bases left unmatched: 11. Germline V gene data show CDR1 as SNHLY and CDR2 as FYNNEI. The CDR3 contains 16 residues. The sequenced part of the CDR3 DNA is TGTGCCAGCAGGTACTCTCTAGCGGGAGGGCGGTATGAG. It specifies CASRYSLAGGRYE. The whole CDR3 is CASRYSLAGGRYEQFF. Full variable domain (remainder filled in from reference TRBV2 and TRBJ2-1): EPEVTQTPSHQVTQMGQEVILRCVPISNHLYFYWYRQILGQKVEFLVSFYNNEISEKSEIFDDQFSVERPDGSNFTLKIRSTKLEDSAMYFCASRYSLAGGRYEQFFGPGTRLTVL.

In the case of this clone: Sequencing ends 3 residues short of the CDR3 end; the germline J gene provides the rest. The rearrangement links TRBV29-1 to TRBJ2-5, with D possibly TRBD1 on 6 matching bases. V was trimmed by 4 bases and J by 5 bases, leaving 14 bases between them. Germline loops: CDR1 SQVTM, CDR2 ANQGSEA. This CDR3 has 13 amino acids. The part of the CDR3 DNA that was read is TGCAGCGTTGGGGGGCAGATAGGGGAGACC. It translates to CSVGGQIGET. The complete CDR3 sequence is CSVGGQIGETQYF.

Note on this clone: The read ends 3 residues early relative to the CDR3; the germline J gene fills the gap. J is TRBJ1-5 and V is TRBV5-1, with D possibly TRBD1 on 5 matching bases. The CDR3 loop spans 15 amino acids. CDR1 SGHRS and CDR2 YFSETQ come from the germline V gene. The germline V and J ends were trimmed by 6 bases and 2 bases, with 15 bases remaining between them. Incomplete CDR3 DNA: TGCGCCAGCACCCTGGACGGGGGGGGCAATCAGCCC. It encodes CASTLDGGGNQP. The whole CDR3 sequence is CASTLDGGGNQPQHF.

A word on this clone: The sequence runs out 3 residues before the end of the CDR3; the remainder is reconstructed from the germline J gene. The chain carries TRBV2 and TRBJ2-3; 10 bases align to TRBD2. CDR1 and CDR2 from the germline V gene are SNHLY and FYNNEI. Trimming took 4 bases from V and 2 from J; bases not matched to a gene: 6. This CDR3 contains 16 residues. CDR3 DNA (partial): TGTGCCAGCAGTGGACCTAGCGGGGGCCTCACAGATACG. Translating gives CASSGPSGGLTDT. The CDR3 in full is CASSGPSGGLTDTQYF.

With respect to this clone: The CDR3 extends 3 residues past the end of the read, so its final part is completed from the germline J gene. The chain employs TRBV6-1 and TRBJ2-7, with D hard to call. Looked up from germline, CDR1 is MNHNS and CDR2 is SASEGT. The CDR3 totals 15 residues. Deletions cut 1 base from V and 0 bases from J, with 10 bases between. The CDR3 bases that were read are TGTGCCAGCAGTGAAGTGGGCGTTACCTCCTACGAG. It codes for CASSEVGVTSYE. The full CDR3 sequence reads CASSEVGVTSYEQYF.

About this clone itself: The CDR3 goes on 3 residues after the read ends, and that part is filled in from the germline J gene. V is TRBV20-1 and J is TRBJ2-5; tentative D call: TRBD1 (6 bases). Germline assignment: CDR1 DFQATT and CDR2 SNEGSKA (reference sequence). The V gene lost 3 bases and the J gene lost 4 bases, with 15 bases spanning the gap. The CDR3 loop spans 14 amino acids. The DNA read from the CDR3 is TGCAGTGCTAGCAGGGACACCCGGCTAGAGACC. It yields the protein CSASRDTRLET. The whole CDR3 sequence is CSASRDTRLETQYF.

About this clone: The read ends 3 residues before the CDR3 terminus; that terminus is restored from the germline J gene. The chain employs TRBV5-1 and TRBJ1-2; no definite D call. Per germline, CDR1 SGHRS and CDR2 YFSETQ. The length of the CDR3 is 13 residues. CDR3 bases read: TGCGCCAGCAGCTTCGGGGTATCTTACGGC. Its protein product is CASSFGVSYG. The entire CDR3 sequence reads CASSFGVSYGYTF.

Regarding this clone: The read finishes 3 residues shy of the CDR3 end, and the germline J gene is used to complete it. V and J are TRBV5-5 and TRBJ1-6, with a tentative D call TRBD1 (6 bases). CDR3 length: 15 residues. Germline CDR1 SGHKS, CDR2 YYEKEE (reference sequence). With 7 bases removed from V and 1 base from J, the gap between germline ends came to 12 bases. The CDR3 reads CASDKTGSYNSPLHF. The sequenced CDR3 bases are TGTGCCAGCGATAAAACAGGGTCCTATAATTCACCC.

This clone is labeled medium-sized based on frequency. The read terminates 3 residues before the CDR3 end, so the remaining end is supplied by the germline J gene. The chain is built from TRBV29-1 and TRBJ2-1; D unclear. CDR1 SQVTM and CDR2 ANQGSEA come from the germline V gene. The CDR3 extends over 12 amino acids. Trimming took 2 bases from V and 5 from J, leaving 7 bases between them. The CDR3 reads CSVEWQNNEQFF. The CDR3 DNA, read in part, is TGCAGCGTTGAATGGCAGAACAATGAG.

According to its frequency, this clone is medium-sized. The CDR3 end is not reached by the read, which stops 3 residues before it; the germline J gene fills it in. This chain joins TRBV18 and TRBJ1-1; TRBD1 agrees at 8 bases. The CDR3 contains 13 residues. Germline V gene sequence: CDR1 KGHSH, CDR2 LQKENI. Losses at the gene ends were 6 bases for V and 2 bases for J; bases not matched to a gene: 2. The CDR3 bases that were read are TGTGCCAGCTCGGGACAGGCAAACACTGAA. As protein: CASSGQANTE. The CDR3 in its entirety is CASSGQANTEAFF.

As to this clone: The read comes to an end 3 residues before the CDR3 does, leaving the germline J gene to fill in the end. The J gene is TRBJ1-5, the V gene TRBV30, with 7 bases matching TRBD1. This CDR3 is built from 16 residues. Germline trimming cut 3 bases from V and 0 bases from J; bases unmatched to any gene: 8. Germline V lookup: CDR1 GTSNPN, CDR2 SVGIG (reference sequence). CDR3 residues: CAWSRAGTDSNQPQHF. The part of the CDR3 DNA that was read is TGTGCCTGGAGCCGAGCCGGGACAGATAGCAATCAGCCC.

With respect to this clone: The read ends 3 residues before the CDR3 terminus; that terminus is restored from the germline J gene. The chain carries TRBV28 and TRBJ2-1; D is undetermined. In germline, CDR1 is MDHEN, CDR2 SYDVKM. V lost 7 bases and J lost 0, with 16 bases in between. This CDR3 region has 16 residues. The part of the CDR3 DNA that was read is TGTGCCAGCATTAACCGGTCGCCCCCCTCCTACAATGAG. This encodes CASINRSPPSYNE. The CDR3 as a whole reads CASINRSPPSYNEQFF.

In the case of this clone: Read data end 3 residues before the CDR3 end; the end is taken from the germline J gene. The chain links TRBV11-2 to TRBJ1-1; TRBD1 is a possible D gene (6 bases). Germline CDR1 and CDR2: SGHAT and FQNNGV. The V end lost 4 bases, the J end lost 0 bases, and 12 bases lay between the germline ends. This CDR3 comprises 15 residues. CDR3 region: CASSSPGHMNTEAFF. Partial CDR3 DNA: TGTGCCAGCAGCTCCCCGGGACACATGAACACTGAA.

A remark on this clone: The missing CDR3 end, 3 residues past where the read stops, is filled in from the germline J gene. The chain joins TRBV6-2 or TRBV6-3 to TRBJ1-5, with 7 bases aligning to TRBD1. V trimming: 11 bases; J trimming: 6 bases; junction bases outside the gene matches: 10. The germline gives CDR1 MNHEY, CDR2 SVGEGT. This CDR3 has 13 amino acids. The CDR3 sequence is CAAREGGSQPQHF. The CDR3 DNA, read in part, is TGTGCCGCCCGGGAAGGGGGCAGTCAGCCC.